One sample yielded the 30 T cell receptor beta chains listed below, sequenced in a study of T cells in Graves' hyperthyroidism and ophthalmopathy. From RNA transcripts, TCR beta CDR3 regions were amplified. Primed by the HTBI set, a first-round RT-PCR was run on the TCR CDR3. TCRdb re-called the multiplex PCR reads through MiXCR, storing one row per CDR3 protein. The sample includes 300,000 to 450,000 distinct CDR3 sequences, approximately 15% of them seen just once. The material sequenced was blood. These receptors were obtained from a woman aged 55-69 years with Graves' hyperthyroidism.

This clonotype has ten or more counts. This rearrangement joins TRBV2 to TRBJ2-2; maybe TRBD2 (5 bases). This CDR3 is 15 amino acids long. CDR1 SNHLY and CDR2 FYNNEI come from the germline V gene. Trimming took off 7 bases at V and 6 bases at J, with 18 bases between the two ends. The CDR3 DNA reads TGTGCCAGCAATCCGAGGGTAATATCAGCCGGGGAGCTGTTTTTT. The encoded protein is CASNPRVISAGELFF.

This clonotype was detected ten times or more. The V gene is TRBV3-1, the J gene TRBJ2-1; 7 bases are shared with TRBD1. Per germline, CDR1 LGHDT and CDR2 YNNKEL (reference sequence). This CDR3 comprises 16 residues. V shed 4 bases and J 4 bases; nucleotides not matched to a gene: 10. The CDR3 coding sequence is TGTGCCAGCAGCCGGGACGACAGGGTACGGTACAATGAGCAGTTCTTC. Residues: CASSRDDRVRYNEQFF.

This clonotype has only a few counts. The V and J genes are TRBV29-1 and TRBJ1-2, with 10 nucleotides matching TRBD1. V lost 6 bases, J lost 8 bases, and 3 bases stayed unmatched. The germline V gene encodes CDR1 SQVTM and CDR2 ANQGSEA. The CDR3 runs to 11 residues. CDR3 in amino acids: CSVGQGIGYTF. The CDR3 nucleotides read TGCAGCGTGGGACAGGGGATCGGCTACACCTTC.

This clonotype was picked up many times. The gene calls are TRBV12-3 or TRBV12-4 and TRBJ1-1; 9 bases are a match to TRBD1. The CDR3 sequence is 16 residues long. With 10 bases clipped from V and 0 bases from J, the junction kept 12 bases outside the gene matches. CDR3 DNA sequence: TGTGCCAACAGCCTAAGGGACAGGGACATGAACACTGAAGCTTTCTTT. Translation gives CANSLRDRDMNTEAFF.

This clonotype was seen more than once but under ten times. The rearrangement joins TRBV3-1 to TRBJ2-7, with D perhaps given as TRBD1 or TRBD2 (5 bases each). This CDR3 contains 15 residues. V lost 2 bases to trimming and J lost 2 bases, with 13 bases between them. CDR1 LGHDT and CDR2 YNNKEL come from the germline V gene (reference sequence). As DNA, the CDR3 is TGTGCCAGCAGCCAACCCGGGACGGAGCCCTACGAGCAGTACTTC. This gives the protein CASSQPGTEPYEQYF.

This clonotype has a count of ten or more. The chain recombines TRBV20-1 with TRBJ2-5, with 7 bases lining up with TRBD1. From germline, CDR1 is DFQATT and CDR2 SNEGSKA (reference sequence). This CDR3 has 13 amino acids. With 5 bases clipped from V and 2 bases from J, the junction kept 5 bases outside the gene matches. The DNA for the CDR3 is TGCAGTGCTGAGAGGGACAGTCAAGAGACCCAGTACTTC. Encoded protein: CSAERDSQETQYF.

This clonotype was seen ten or more times. V usage is TRBV4-1 and J usage is TRBJ2-1; 8 nucleotides match TRBD1. V lost 2 bases and J lost 3; bases outside the gene matches: 3. Germline V gene lookup returns CDR1 MGHRA and CDR2 YSYEKL. The CDR3 has 15 amino acids. The CDR3 region has the DNA TGCGCCAGCAGCCAAAGGGACAGGAACTACAATGAGCAGTTCTTC. Protein: CASSQRDRNYNEQFF.

The V and J genes are TRBV18 and TRBJ1-3; unclear D gene. Per germline, CDR1 KGHSH and CDR2 LQKENI. V lost 2 bases and J lost 0, with 11 bases in between. This CDR3 region has 16 residues. The CDR3: CASSPMTEISGNTIYF. The DNA for the CDR3 is TGTGCCAGCTCACCAATGACTGAGATCTCTGGAAACACCATATATTTT.

This clonotype was detected ten times or more. The chain recombines TRBV27 with TRBJ2-7, with 9 bases that match TRBD1. The V gene's germline CDR1 is MNHEY and CDR2 SMNVEV (reference sequence). V was clipped by 5 bases and J by 6 bases; unmatched bases: 5. The CDR3 runs to 13 residues. This chain's CDR3 is CASSPGQGREQYF. The CDR3 DNA is TGTGCCAGCAGTCCGGGACAGGGACGCGAGCAGTACTTC.

The table lists this clonotype with many counts. The chain employs TRBV12-3 or TRBV12-4 and TRBJ2-1, with 9 bases aligning to TRBD2. The CDR3 contains 15 residues. After removal of 3 bases from V and 9 bases from J, the junction contained 9 bases not matched to a gene. CDR3 residues: CASSFTPSGISEQFF. CDR3 nucleotides: TGTGCCAGCAGTTTTACTCCTAGCGGGATCTCTGAGCAGTTCTTC.

This clonotype was seen at least ten times. The rearrangement links TRBV16 to TRBJ1-2, with 10 bases lining up with TRBD1. Germline V lookup: CDR1 KGHSY, CDR2 FQNENV. The J segment lost 8 bases and the V segment lost 0 bases, leaving 3 bases of the junction unmatched. The CDR3 sequence is 14 residues long. CDR3 loop: CASSQSRTGGGYTF. The CDR3 DNA follows: TGTGCCAGCAGCCAATCCCGGACAGGGGGGGGCTACACCTTC.

This clonotype has ten or more counts. The rearrangement uses TRBV7-9 and TRBJ2-1; possibly TRBD1 for D (6 bases). Looked up from germline, CDR1 is SEHNR and CDR2 is FQNEAQ (reference sequence). There are 15 residues in the CDR3. V was shortened by 4 bases and J by 0 bases, with 10 bases between the two germline ends. The CDR3 DNA follows: TGTGCCAGCAGCTCCAACAGGGACTCCTACAATGAGCAGTTCTTC. Translating gives CASSSNRDSYNEQFF.

This clonotype has a count of ten or more. The chain is built from TRBV20-1 and TRBJ2-1, with 13 bases identical to TRBD2. Germline V CDR1 and CDR2: DFQATT, SNEGSKA (reference sequence). The junction had 4 bases not matched to a gene; V was cut back by 4 bases and J by 7 bases. The CDR3 totals 14 residues. The CDR3 sequence: CSATLAGGPNEQFF. The CDR3 DNA reads as TGCAGTGCTACACTAGCGGGAGGGCCGAATGAGCAGTTCTTC.

This clonotype was detected many times. The V call is TRBV28, the J call TRBJ2-7; 7 nucleotides agree with TRBD2. CDR1 and CDR2 from the germline V gene are MDHEN and SYDVKM. CDR3 length: 15 amino acids. J lost 4 bases, V lost 2 bases, and 8 bases had no gene match. The CDR3 DNA reads TGTGCCAGCAGTTTACCCTGGCGGGAGAGGTACGAGCAGTACTTC. Translated: CASSLPWRERYEQYF.

This clonotype was seen a handful of times. The chain joins TRBV29-1 to TRBJ1-2; 10 bases are a match to TRBD1. Trimming at V came to 6 bases and at J to 5 bases, leaving 15 bases not matched to a gene. Germline-derived CDR1 and CDR2 are SQVTM and ANQGSEA. The length of the CDR3 is 16 residues. CDR3 region: CSVQEGQGFLGYGYTF. For the CDR3, the DNA is TGCAGCGTCCAAGAGGGACAGGGGTTTTTGGGGTATGGCTACACCTTC. The full variable domain, its missing parts supplied by reference TRBV29-1 and TRBJ1-2, is SAVISQKPSRDICQRGTSLTIQCQVDSQVTMMFWYRQQPGQSLTLIATANQGSEATYESGFVIDKFPISRPNLTFSTLTVSNMSPEDSSIYLCSVQEGQGFLGYGYTFGSGTRLTVV.

The V call is TRBV5-1, the J call TRBJ2-7, with 9 bases that match TRBD2. Germline V gives CDR1 SGHRS, CDR2 YFSETQ. Losses at the gene ends were 0 bases for V and 5 bases for J; bases not matched to a gene: 3. The CDR3 has 14 amino acids. The CDR3 nucleotides are TGCGCCAGCAGCTTGGACGCGGGGGGGGACGAGCAGTACTTC. This codes for CASSLDAGGDEQYF.

The V call is TRBV14, the J call TRBJ2-3; 9 bases are a match to TRBD2. From germline, CDR1 is SGHDN and CDR2 FVKESK. The CDR3 totals 17 residues. With 0 bases clipped from V and 9 bases from J, the junction kept 13 bases outside the gene matches. The CDR3 region is CASSQDPSGRPLGTQYF. CDR3 bases: TGTGCCAGCAGCCAAGATCCGAGCGGGAGGCCCCTCGGAACGCAGTATTTT. Supplemented by reference TRBV14 and TRBJ2-3, the full variable domain reads EAGVTQFPSHSVIEKGQTVTLRCDPISGHDNLYWYRRVMGKEIKFLLHFVKESKQDESGMPNNRFLAERTGGTYSTLKVQPAELEDSGVYFCASSQDPSGRPLGTQYFGPGTRLTVL.

This clonotype showed up many times. The rearrangement links TRBV6-1 to TRBJ2-2; the D is unclear. The germline CDR1 and CDR2 sequences are MNHNS and SASEGT. This CDR3 contains 17 residues. The V end was cut by 1 base, the J end by 0 bases, with 12 bases between. CDR3 DNA sequence: TGTGCCAGCAGTGAAGATCTGGATACAGCGAACACCGGGGAGCTGTTTTTT. It specifies CASSEDLDTANTGELFF.

The V and J genes are TRBV20-1 and TRBJ2-7; possibly TRBD1 for D (6 bases). The ends were cut back, 1 base at V and 5 bases at J, with 15 bases in the middle. The CDR3 runs to 14 residues. Germline-derived CDR1 and CDR2 are DFQATT and SNEGSKA (reference sequence). CDR3 sequence reads: CSARVRGRGDEQYF. The CDR3 coding sequence is TGCAGTGCTAGAGTGAGGGGCAGGGGTGACGAGCAGTACTTC.

This clonotype came up many times. This chain connects TRBV6-6 to TRBJ2-7, with D possibly being TRBD1 (5 bases). The CDR3 is 14 amino acids. Trimming removed 0 bases at V and 3 bases at J, with 9 bases between. Germline assignment: CDR1 MNHNY and CDR2 SVGAGI (reference sequence). In DNA, the CDR3 is TGTGCCAGCAGTTACTCGAACAGGAACTACGAGCAGTACTTC. Translated: CASSYSNRNYEQYF.

This clonotype has at least ten counts. The gene calls are TRBV20-1 and TRBJ1-2, with TRBD1 matching over 7 bases. Germline values: CDR1 DFQATT, CDR2 SNEGSKA (reference sequence). The junction had 4 bases not matched to a gene; V was cut back by 4 bases and J by 2 bases. The CDR3 is 13 amino acids. The CDR3 DNA reads as TGCAGTGCTATTAAGGGACAGAACTATGGCTACACCTTC. Translated: CSAIKGQNYGYTF.

This clonotype has just a few counts. The chain recombines TRBV5-1 with TRBJ2-5; perhaps TRBD2 as D (7 bases). This CDR3 has 14 amino acids. Trimming cost V 4 bases and J 7 bases, with 17 bases left between them. Germline V lookup: CDR1 SGHRS, CDR2 YFSETQ. The CDR3 region has the DNA TGCGCCAGCAGCCTCGGTGGGGGGGCCGGGACCCAGTACTTC. This gives the protein CASSLGGGAGTQYF.

The genes are TRBV7-8 and TRBJ1-2; 8 bases are shared with TRBD1. CDR1 and CDR2 (germline): SGHVS, FQNEAQ. The CDR3 is 13 residues long. J gave up 7 bases and V 3 bases, and 4 bases lay outside the gene matches. CDR3: CASSFPQGAGYTF. The CDR3 coding sequence is TGTGCCAGCAGCTTCCCGCAGGGGGCTGGCTACACCTTC.

The gene calls are TRBV27 and TRBJ2-1; TRBD1 matches 9 bases. The germline V gene has CDR1 MNHEY and CDR2 SMNVEV (reference sequence). This CDR3 is 15 amino acids long. Trimming cost V 5 bases and J 6 bases; bases outside gene matches: 8. The CDR3 region is CASSTRDRVVNEQFF. Written as DNA, the CDR3 is TGTGCCAGCAGTACCCGGGACAGGGTGGTCAATGAGCAGTTCTTC.

On this clonotype itself: The junction and the germline gene differ at one end; a read error may be behind it. The V gene is TRBV3-1, the J gene TRBJ2-7; a possible D gene is TRBD2 (6 bases). The V gene's germline CDR1 is LGHDT and CDR2 YNNKEL (reference sequence). The CDR3 covers 14 residues. The CDR3 here is CASSQDGSSYERYF. Here the CDR3 DNA reads TGTGCCAGCAGCCAAGACGGGAGCTCCTACGAGCGGTACTTC.

This clonotype was recorded many times. V usage is TRBV19 and J usage is TRBJ2-3, with TRBD1 matching over 7 bases. This CDR3 has 15 amino acids. V lost 7 bases, J lost 4 bases, and 11 bases stayed unmatched. CDR1 is LNHDA and CDR2 is SQIVND in the germline V gene (reference sequence). CDR3 sequence: CASKGQVGTADTQYF. The CDR3 DNA follows: TGTGCCAGTAAAGGACAGGTCGGGACGGCAGATACGCAGTATTTT. The entire variable domain, with the rest obtained from reference TRBV19 and TRBJ2-3, is as follows: DGGITQSPKYLFRKEGQNVTLSCEQNLNHDAMYWYRQDPGQGLRLIYYSQIVNDFQKGDIAEGYSVSREKKESFPLTVTSAQKNPTAFYLCASKGQVGTADTQYFGPGTRLTVL.

This chain connects TRBV6-1 to TRBJ2-5; weak D call: TRBD2 (7 bases). Per the germline V gene, CDR1 is MNHNS and CDR2 is SASEGT. V was shortened by 6 bases and J by 2 bases, with 19 bases between the two germline ends. This CDR3 has 16 residues. DNA of the CDR3: TGTGCCAGCAGACAGGGACCGGGAGGTGGGCAAGAGACCCAGTACTTC. Its protein product is CASRQGPGGGQETQYF.

The sample holds a few counts of this clonotype. This chain links TRBV6-2 or TRBV6-3 with TRBJ1-2, with D perhaps TRBD1 (6 bases). The germline V and J ends were trimmed by 8 bases and 8 bases, with 24 bases remaining between them. The CDR3 is 15 amino acids. Germline values: CDR1 MNHEY, CDR2 SVGEGT. CDR3 nucleotide sequence: TGTGCCAGCCAAAAGCGGACAGAGCTCTTCGCCGGCTACACCTTC. The encoded protein is CASQKRTELFAGYTF.

The V gene is TRBV5-1, the J gene TRBJ2-3; TRBD2 might be the D (7 bases). CDR3 size: 16 residues. V lost 0 bases to trimming and J lost 1 base, with 12 bases between them. Per the germline V gene, CDR1 is SGHRS and CDR2 is YFSETQ. The CDR3 region has the DNA TGCGCCAGCAGCTTGGACGGGGGGCTAGGCACAGATACGCAGTATTTT. As protein: CASSLDGGLGTDTQYF. The full variable domain, in which reference TRBV5-1 and TRBJ2-3 provide the parts outside the CDR3, is KAGVTQTPRYLIKTRGQQVTLSCSPISGHRSVSWYQQTPGQGLQFLFEYFSETQRNKGNFPGRFSGRQFSNSRSEMNVSTLELGDSALYLCASSLDGGLGTDTQYFGPGTRLTVL.

The chain joins TRBV29-1 to TRBJ1-1; no clear D. The CDR3 consists of 13 residues. V was trimmed by 1 base and J by 0 bases, leaving 6 bases between them. Germline-derived CDR1 and CDR2 are SQVTM and ANQGSEA. CDR3 region: CSVEVAVNTEAFF. The CDR3 DNA reads as TGCAGCGTTGAAGTTGCGGTGAACACTGAAGCTTTCTTT. The variable domain in full, completed from reference TRBV29-1 and TRBJ1-1, reads SAVISQKPSRDICQRGTSLTIQCQVDSQVTMMFWYRQQPGQSLTLIATANQGSEATYESGFVIDKFPISRPNLTFSTLTVSNMSPEDSSIYLCSVEVAVNTEAFFGQGTRLTVV.